Listed below are T cell receptor beta chains from one sample, sequenced in a study of CD8 T cells in Susac syndrome. TCRdb ran MiXCR on the immunoSEQ multiplex PCR reads and lists one entry per CDR3 protein. This sample carries 120,000 to 150,000 distinct CDR3 sequences, approximately 95% of them seen once, and the ten largest clones take 0.07% to 0.1%. The sequenced sample was CD4+ T cells from PBMCs. These receptors were taken from a human donor in good health. Each CDR3 is given with its conserved first and last residue. D genes are given only for firm matches. Clone size is given for some rows only: seen once, a few or many times, or a class if the clone is expanded.

D gene	clone size	J gene	V gene	CDR3 protein	CDR3 DNA
.	.	TRBJ2-6	TRBV12-3/TRBV12-4	CASSFGTREVLTF	TGTGCCAGCAGTTTCGGGACACGTGAGGTCCTGACTTTC
.	.	TRBJ2-3	TRBV9	CASSVRGTDTQYF	TGTGCCAGCAGCGTAAGGGGAACAGATACGCAGTATTTT
TRBD2	.	TRBJ2-7	TRBV12-3/TRBV12-4	CASSLAGGPREQYF	TGTGCCAGCAGTTTAGCGGGAGGGCCTCGGGAGCAGTACTTC
.	few	TRBJ2-2	TRBV11-1	CASSRLTGELFF	TGTGCCAGCAGCCGTCTGACCGGGGAGCTGTTTTTT
TRBD1	.	TRBJ2-2	TRBV10-3	CAIRGTGGRTGELFF	TGTGCCATCAGAGGGACAGGGGGCAGGACCGGGGAGCTGTTTTTT
.	.	TRBJ2-3	TRBV28	CASSPDMGVTDTQYF	TGTGCCAGCAGTCCGGACATGGGAGTCACAGATACGCAGTATTTT
TRBD1	.	TRBJ1-1	TRBV25-1	CASSEFGRQGEAFF	TGTGCCAGCAGTGAATTCGGGCGACAGGGTGAAGCTTTCTTT
.	.	TRBJ2-1	TRBV12-3/TRBV12-4	CASTPRGSPTNEQFF	TGTGCCAGCACCCCGCGGGGTAGTCCTACCAATGAGCAGTTCTTC
.	.	TRBJ1-3	TRBV7-2	CASSLEQGWNTIYF	TGTGCCAGCAGCTTAGAACAGGGTTGGAACACCATATATTTT
.	.	TRBJ2-7	TRBV15	CATSLEFWVSEQYF	TGTGCCACCAGTCTAGAGTTCTGGGTAAGCGAGCAGTACTTC
.	.	TRBJ2-5	TRBV20-1	CSAPETQYF	TGCAGTGCTCCTGAGACCCAGTACTTC
.	.	TRBJ2-5	TRBV28	CASSFTQETQYF	TGTGCCAGCAGTTTCACCCAAGAGACCCAGTACTTC
TRBD2	few	TRBJ2-7	TRBV20-1	CSARGLAIDEQYF	TGCAGTGCTAGAGGACTAGCTATCGACGAGCAGTACTTC
.	.	TRBJ1-2	TRBV6-1	CATSSREEDMNYGYTF	TGTGCCACATCGTCCCGGGAAGAAGACATGAACTATGGCTACACCTTC
TRBD1	.	TRBJ1-4	TRBV29-1	CSGGQGRGTNEKLFF	TGCAGCGGGGGACAGGGTCGGGGAACTAATGAAAAACTGTTTTTT